This TCR beta chain was sequenced during a study of T cell responses to AZD1222 COVID-19 vaccine. Broader study findings: Of the AZD1222 recipients, only 5 or 6 were seropositive at baseline. Distributed over spike, vaccine-associated CD4 TCRs predominated at 160-218 and 743-854. The donor cohort was predominantly white British with a female majority, and clonal diversity may have been underestimated. Receipt of two AZD1222 doses was followed by a rise in Spike-specific TCR breadth and depth.

V dropped 3 bases and J dropped 6 bases, with 14 bases sitting between them. Germline lookup yields CDR1 SEHNR and CDR2 FQNEAQ (reference sequence). CDR3 size: 15 residues. Of note for this clone: Antigen specificity is unknown.

The repertoire was sequenced with immunoSEQ multiplex PCR; TCRdb's copy has only in-frame clones and lacks some. The repertoire consists of over 100,000 clones, with approximately 90% occurring once and the leading ten covering 5%. V usage is TRBV7-9 and J usage is TRBJ1-4; D possibly corresponds to TRBD1 (6 bases). This receptor was identified in an adult in good health. This specimen was peripheral blood, taken on day 0 of AZD1222 vaccination. The CDR3 coding sequence is TGTGCCAGCAGCTTCACAGGGAAAGTTCATGAAAAACTGTTTTTT. It yields the protein CASSFTGKVHEKLFF.